This T cell receptor beta chain was sequenced for a study of T-cell reconstitution after alpha-beta-depleted transplantation in children. For TCRbeta, the library was prepared with unique molecular identifiers. TCRdb processed the PCR reads anew with MiXCR; each CDR3 protein has one entry. The table records 450,000 to 500,000 distinct CDR3 sequences, around 13% of them present only once. V gave up 5 bases and J gave up 0 bases; unmatched junction bases: 10. CDR3 length: 17 residues. Germline V gene sequence: CDR1 SGHTA, CDR2 FQGNSA. The receptor was isolated from a human donor who donated a stem cell graft to a child with combined immunodeficiency. Sequencing used PBMCs from the stem cell graft donor, obtained from the stem cell graft. V usage is TRBV7-2 and J usage is TRBJ2-1; 7 positions agree with TRBD2. CDR3 loop: CASSLRLARSSYNEQFF. The CDR3, as DNA: TGTGCCAGCAGCCTACGACTAGCACGGAGCTCCTACAATGAGCAGTTCTTC. The variable domain in full, completed from reference TRBV7-2 and TRBJ2-1, reads GAGVSQSPSNKVTEKGKDVELRCDPISGHTALYWYRQSLGQGLEFLIYFQGNSAPDKSGLPSDRFSAERTGGSVSTLTIQRTQQEDSAVYLCASSLRLARSSYNEQFFGPGTRLTVL.